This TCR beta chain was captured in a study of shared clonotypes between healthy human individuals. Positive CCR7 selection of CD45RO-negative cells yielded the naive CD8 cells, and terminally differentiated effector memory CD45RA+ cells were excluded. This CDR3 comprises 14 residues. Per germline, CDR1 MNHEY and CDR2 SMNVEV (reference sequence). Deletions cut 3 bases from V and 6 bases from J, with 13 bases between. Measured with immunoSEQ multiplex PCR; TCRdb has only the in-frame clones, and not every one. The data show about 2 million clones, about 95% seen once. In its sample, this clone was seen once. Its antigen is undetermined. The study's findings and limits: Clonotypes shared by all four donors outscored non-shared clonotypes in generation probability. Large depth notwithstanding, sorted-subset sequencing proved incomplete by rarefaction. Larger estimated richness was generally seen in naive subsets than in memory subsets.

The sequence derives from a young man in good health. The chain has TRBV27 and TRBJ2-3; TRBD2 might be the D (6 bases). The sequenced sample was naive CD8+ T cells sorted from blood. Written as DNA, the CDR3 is TGTGCCAGCAGTTTGGAGGGGATTGGGGATACGCAGTATTTT. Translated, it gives CASSLEGIGDTQYF.